Sequencing of this T cell receptor (beta chain) was carried out in a study of neoadjuvant nivolumab and ipilimumab in lung cancer. Method: immunoSEQ multiplex PCR; TCRdb's copy keeps in-frame clones and lacks some. The top ten hold about 9.4% of the sample, which has approximately 30,000 clones, 82% seen once. The V and J ends lost 4 bases and 7 bases respectively, with 14 bases between them. Germline CDR1 and CDR2: SGHDT and YYEEEE. The CDR3 spans 13 residues. This TCR derives from an adult with non-small cell lung cancer. This chain links TRBV5-6 with TRBJ1-2, with unresolved D. The specimen comprised tumor tissue, sampled after neoadjuvant nivolumab, alone or with ipilimumab, at or shortly before surgery. CDR3: CASSPALWGGYTF. CDR3 DNA sequence: TGTGCCAGCAGCCCCGCCCTGTGGGGTGGCTACACCTTC. The variable domain in full, completed from reference TRBV5-6 and TRBJ1-2, reads DAGVTQSPTHLIKTRGQQVTLRCSPKSGHDTVSWYQQALGQGPQFIFQYYEEEERQRGNFPDRFSGHQFPNYSSELNVNALLLGDSALYLCASSPALWGGYTFGSGTRLTVV.